This T cell receptor (beta chain) was profiled in a study of blood T cell repertoires in COVID-19. Germline lookup yields CDR1 SGHVS and CDR2 FQNEAQ. This CDR3 has 14 residues. Losses at the gene ends were 0 bases for V and 12 bases for J; bases not matched to a gene: 5. Assay: immunoSEQ multiplex PCR; the TCRdb copy retains only in-frame clones and omits some. This sample has over 200,000 clones; nearly 90% occur once, and the top ten carry roughly 15%. The clonotype comes from a man aged 30-40 years who had been exposed to COVID-19. The genes are TRBV7-8 and TRBJ2-1; TRBD2 matches at 10 bases. Sequencing used PBMCs or T cells enriched from blood (not recorded which). CDR3: CASSLARAGGRQFF. The CDR3 DNA reads as TGTGCCAGCAGCTTAGCGCGAGCGGGGGGGCGGCAGTTCTTC.